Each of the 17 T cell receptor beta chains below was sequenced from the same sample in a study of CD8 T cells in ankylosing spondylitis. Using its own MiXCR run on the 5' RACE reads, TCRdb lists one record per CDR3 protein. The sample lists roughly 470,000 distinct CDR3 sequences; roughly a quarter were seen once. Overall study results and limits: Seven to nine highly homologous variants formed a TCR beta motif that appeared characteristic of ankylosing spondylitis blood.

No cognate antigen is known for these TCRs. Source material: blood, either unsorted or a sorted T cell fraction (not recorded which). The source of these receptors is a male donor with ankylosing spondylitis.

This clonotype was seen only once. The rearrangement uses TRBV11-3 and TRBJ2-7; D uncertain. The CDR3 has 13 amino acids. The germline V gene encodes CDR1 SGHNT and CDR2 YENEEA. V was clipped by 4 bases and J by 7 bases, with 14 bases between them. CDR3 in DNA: TGTGCCAGCAGCTCCTCGGCACCTGGGGAGCAGTACGTC. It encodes CASSSSAPGEQYV.

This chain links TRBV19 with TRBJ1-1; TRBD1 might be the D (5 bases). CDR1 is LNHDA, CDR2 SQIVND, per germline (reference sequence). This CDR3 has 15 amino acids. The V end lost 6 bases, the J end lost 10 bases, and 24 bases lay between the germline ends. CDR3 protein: CASRGPDSSLGSAFF. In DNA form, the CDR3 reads TGTGCCAGTAGAGGGCCCGACAGCTCCCTAGGATCAGCTTTCTTT.

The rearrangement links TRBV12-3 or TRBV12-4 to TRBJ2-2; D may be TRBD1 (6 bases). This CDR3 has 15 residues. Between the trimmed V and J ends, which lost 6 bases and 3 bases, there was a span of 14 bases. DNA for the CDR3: TGTGCCAGCAGGGCTGGGGGCGCGGACACCGGGGAGCTGTTTTTT. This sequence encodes CASRAGGADTGELFF.

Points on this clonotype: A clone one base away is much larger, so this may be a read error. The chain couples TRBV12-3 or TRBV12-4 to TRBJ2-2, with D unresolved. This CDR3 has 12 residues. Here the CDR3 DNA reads TGTACCAGCACCAATTCTGGGGGGGAGCTGTTTTTT. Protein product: CTSTNSGGELFF.

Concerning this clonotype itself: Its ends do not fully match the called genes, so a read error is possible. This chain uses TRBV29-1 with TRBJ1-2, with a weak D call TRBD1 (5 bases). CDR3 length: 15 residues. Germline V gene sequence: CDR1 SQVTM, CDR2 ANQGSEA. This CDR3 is CSVEAIQGWGYGYTF. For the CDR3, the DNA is TGCAGCGTGGAAGCCATCCAGGGATGGGGCTATGGCTACACCTTC.

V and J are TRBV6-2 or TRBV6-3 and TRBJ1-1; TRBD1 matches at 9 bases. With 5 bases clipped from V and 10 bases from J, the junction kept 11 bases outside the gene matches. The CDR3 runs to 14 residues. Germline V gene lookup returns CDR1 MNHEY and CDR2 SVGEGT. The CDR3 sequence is CASSPQGAKEGAFF. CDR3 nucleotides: TGTGCCAGCAGTCCACAGGGGGCGAAGGAGGGAGCTTTCTTT.

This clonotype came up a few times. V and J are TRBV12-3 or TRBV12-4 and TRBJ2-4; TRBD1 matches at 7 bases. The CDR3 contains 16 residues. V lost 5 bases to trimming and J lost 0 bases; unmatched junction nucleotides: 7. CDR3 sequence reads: CASSLYRGVAKNIQYF. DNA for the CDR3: TGTGCCAGCAGTCTATACAGGGGAGTAGCCAAAAACATTCAGTACTTC.

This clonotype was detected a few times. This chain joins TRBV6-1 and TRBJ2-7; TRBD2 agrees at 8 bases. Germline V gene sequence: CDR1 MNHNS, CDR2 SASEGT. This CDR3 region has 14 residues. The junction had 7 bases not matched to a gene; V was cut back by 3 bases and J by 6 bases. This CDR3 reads CASSDPLAGPEQYV. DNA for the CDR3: TGTGCCAGCAGTGATCCTCTAGCGGGCCCCGAGCAGTACGTC.

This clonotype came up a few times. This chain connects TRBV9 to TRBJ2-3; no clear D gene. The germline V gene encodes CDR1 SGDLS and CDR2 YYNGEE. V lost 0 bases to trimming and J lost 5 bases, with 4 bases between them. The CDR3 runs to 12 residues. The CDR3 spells CASSVDVDTQYF. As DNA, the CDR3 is TGTGCCAGCAGCGTAGACGTAGATACGCAGTATTTT.

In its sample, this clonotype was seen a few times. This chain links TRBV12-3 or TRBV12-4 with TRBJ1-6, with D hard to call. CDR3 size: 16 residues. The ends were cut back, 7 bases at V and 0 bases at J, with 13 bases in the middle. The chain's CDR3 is CASNPGRDSYNSPLHF. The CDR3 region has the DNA TGTGCCAGCAACCCAGGCCGGGACTCCTATAATTCACCCCTCCACTTT.

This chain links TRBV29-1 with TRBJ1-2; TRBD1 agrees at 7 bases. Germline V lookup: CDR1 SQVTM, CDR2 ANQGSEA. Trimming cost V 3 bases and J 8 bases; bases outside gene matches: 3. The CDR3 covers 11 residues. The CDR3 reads CSVEVGGGYTF. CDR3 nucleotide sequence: TGCAGCGTTGAGGTAGGGGGCGGCTACACCTTC.

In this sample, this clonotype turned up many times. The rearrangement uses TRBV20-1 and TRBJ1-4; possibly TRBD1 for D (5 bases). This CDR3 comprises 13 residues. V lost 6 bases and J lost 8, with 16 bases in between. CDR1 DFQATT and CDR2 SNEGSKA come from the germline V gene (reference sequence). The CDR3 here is CSARTGGDEKLFF. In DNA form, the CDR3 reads TGCAGTGCCCGGACGGGGGGTGACGAAAAACTGTTTTTT.

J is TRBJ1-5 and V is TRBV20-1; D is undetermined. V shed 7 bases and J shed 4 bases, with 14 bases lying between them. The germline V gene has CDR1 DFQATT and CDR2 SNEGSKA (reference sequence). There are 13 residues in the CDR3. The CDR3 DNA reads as TGCAGTGTGGCCATCGGGGTTAATCAGCCCCAGCATTTT. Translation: CSVAIGVNQPQHF.

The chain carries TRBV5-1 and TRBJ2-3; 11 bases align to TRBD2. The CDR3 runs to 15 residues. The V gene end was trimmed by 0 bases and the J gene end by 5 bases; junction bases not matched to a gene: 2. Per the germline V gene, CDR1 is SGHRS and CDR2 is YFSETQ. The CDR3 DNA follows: TGCGCCAGCAGCTTGGGACTAGCGGGACAAGATACGCAGTATTTT. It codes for CASSLGLAGQDTQYF.

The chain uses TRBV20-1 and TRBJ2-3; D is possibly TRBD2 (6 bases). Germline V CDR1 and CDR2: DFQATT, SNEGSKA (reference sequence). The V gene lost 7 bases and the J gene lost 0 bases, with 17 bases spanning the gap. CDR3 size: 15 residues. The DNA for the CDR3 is TGCAGTGAGTCGGGGACGGGAGCTAGCACAGATACGCAGTATTTT. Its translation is CSESGTGASTDTQYF.

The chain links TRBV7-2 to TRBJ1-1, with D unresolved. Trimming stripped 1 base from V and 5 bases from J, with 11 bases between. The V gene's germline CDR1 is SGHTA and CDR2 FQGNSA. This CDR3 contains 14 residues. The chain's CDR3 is CASSLEWRKTEAFF. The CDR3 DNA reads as TGTGCCAGCAGCTTAGAATGGCGTAAAACTGAAGCTTTCTTT.

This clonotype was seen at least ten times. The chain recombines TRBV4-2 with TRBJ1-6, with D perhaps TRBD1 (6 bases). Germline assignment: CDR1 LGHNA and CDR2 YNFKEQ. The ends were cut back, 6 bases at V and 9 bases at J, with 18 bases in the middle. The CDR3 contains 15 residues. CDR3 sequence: CASSPLGAQGSPLHF. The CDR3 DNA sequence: TGTGCCAGCAGTCCCTTGGGGGCTCAGGGTTCACCCCTCCACTTT.